This TCR beta chain came from a study of technical replicates of blood from a few donors. The trim removed 2 bases at V and 6 bases at J, leaving 14 bases unmatched. This CDR3 contains 17 residues. Germline assignment: CDR1 SGHVS and CDR2 FNYEAQ. TCRdb's copy holds only in-frame clones and misses some; the assay was immunoSEQ multiplex PCR. The sample holds about 83,000 clones; 92% are singletons and the top ten take 0.25% to 0.35%. The origin of this receptor is a human donor in good health. The chain recombines TRBV7-6 with TRBJ2-3, with 7 bases identical to TRBD1. Sequencing was done on a sample of T cells isolated from PBMCs. In DNA form, the CDR3 reads TGTGCCAGCAGCTTAAGGCCCCCGACAGGGAGTATGGATACGCAGTATTTT. This encodes CASSLRPPTGSMDTQYF.